The 28 T cell receptor beta chains reported below all come from one sample, sequenced in a study of blood T cell repertoires in COVID-19. The method was immunoSEQ multiplex PCR; TCRdb's version includes in-frame clones alone and lacks a portion of them. Of under 95,000 clones in the sample, approximately 93% were seen once. The sample taken for sequencing was peripheral blood. These receptors were taken from a man between 45 and 60 years old with COVID-19, enrolled during active disease.

This chain links TRBV7-8 with TRBJ2-2, with D maybe TRBD2 (6 bases). Between the trimmed V and J ends, which lost 6 bases and 1 base, there was a span of 15 bases. Germline V gene data show CDR1 as SGHVS and CDR2 as FQNEAQ. The CDR3 sequence is 16 residues long. CDR3 residues: CASRQLPGENTGELFF. CDR3 in DNA: TGTGCCAGCAGACAACTCCCGGGGGAGAACACCGGGGAGCTGTTTTTT.

J is TRBJ2-3 and V is TRBV19, with D perhaps TRBD2 (6 bases). Germline CDR1 and CDR2: LNHDA and SQIVND (reference sequence). The CDR3 extends over 13 amino acids. V was clipped by 5 bases and J by 2 bases, with 8 bases between them. The CDR3 here is CASSSGDTDTQYF. CDR3 nucleotide sequence: TGTGCCAGTAGTTCGGGAGACACAGATACGCAGTATTTT.

The chain joins TRBV2 to TRBJ2-2; the match to TRBD2 covers 11 bases. This CDR3 contains 16 residues. From germline, CDR1 is SNHLY and CDR2 FYNNEI. V trimming: 5 bases; J trimming: 4 bases; junction bases outside the gene matches: 6. The CDR3 nucleotides are TGTGCCAGCAGTATCACTAGCGGGAGATTCACCGGGGAGCTGTTTTTT. Its protein is CASSITSGRFTGELFF. The complete variable domain, with remaining parts taken from reference TRBV2 and TRBJ2-2, reads EPEVTQTPSHQVTQMGQEVILRCVPISNHLYFYWYRQILGQKVEFLVSFYNNEISEKSEIFDDQFSVERPDGSNFTLKIRSTKLEDSAMYFCASSITSGRFTGELFFGEGSRLTVL.

This chain uses TRBV6-6 with TRBJ2-7, with 13 bases lining up with TRBD2. Trimming at V came to 6 bases and at J to 1 base, leaving 18 bases not matched to a gene. CDR1 is MNHNY, CDR2 SVGAGI, per germline (reference sequence). The CDR3 is 20 residues long. The DNA of the CDR3 is TGTGCCAGCAGCCGGGACAGGGGCGGGGGACTAGCGGGACGTTCCTACGAGCAGTACGTC. Translating it yields CASSRDRGGGLAGRSYEQYV.

The CDR3 spells CASFGGDGYTF. In DNA, the CDR3 is TGTGCCAGCTTTGGGGGGGACGGCTACACCTTC. V is TRBV2 and J is TRBJ1-2, with D possibly TRBD1 on 5 matching bases. Trimming removed 8 bases from V and 8 bases from J, with 12 bases in between. CDR3 length equals 11 residues. CDR1 SNHLY and CDR2 FYNNEI come from the germline V gene.

The V gene is TRBV28, the J gene TRBJ2-3; possibly TRBD1 for D (5 bases). This CDR3 is built from 15 residues. In germline, CDR1 is MDHEN, CDR2 SYDVKM. V lost 5 bases and J 0 bases, leaving 12 bases between the germline ends. In nucleotides, the CDR3 is TGTGCCAGCAGTCCCGGCCAGGGAAGCACAGATACGCAGTATTTT. This codes for CASSPGQGSTDTQYF.

The CDR3 DNA is TGCGCCAGCAGTGAGGGGGCGGGAGGGCCCACCGGGGAGCTGTTTTTT. Encoded protein: CASSEGAGGPTGELFF. The chain couples TRBV10-2 to TRBJ2-2, with 9 bases fitting TRBD2. The CDR3 totals 16 residues. V dropped 2 bases and J dropped 4; count of bases not matched to a gene: 5. Germline CDR1 WSHSY, CDR2 SAAADI.

The J gene is TRBJ2-3, the V gene TRBV24-1, with 7 bases identical to TRBD2. The CDR3 contains 16 residues. Germline assignment: CDR1 KGHDR and CDR2 SFDVKD. The trim removed 4 bases at V and 2 bases at J, leaving 8 bases unmatched. The CDR3 loop is CATSDATSSNTDTQYF. The CDR3 DNA reads TGTGCCACCAGTGACGCGACTAGCAGCAACACAGATACGCAGTATTTT.

In this sample, this clone turned up once. The chain is built from TRBV4-1 and TRBJ1-1; 9 nucleotides match TRBD1. The CDR3 runs to 15 residues. V shed 4 bases and J 3 bases; nucleotides not matched to a gene: 6. Germline V gene lookup returns CDR1 MGHRA and CDR2 YSYEKL. CDR3 amino acids: CASSPYRDRDTEAFF. The CDR3 DNA reads TGCGCCAGCAGCCCTTACCGGGACAGGGACACTGAAGCTTTCTTT.

The chain recombines TRBV28 with TRBJ2-1; TRBD2 matches 13 bases. CDR3 length equals 23 residues. The V gene end was trimmed by 4 bases and the J gene end by 0 bases; junction bases not matched to a gene: 21. Germline V lookup: CDR1 MDHEN, CDR2 SYDVKM. CDR3 region: CASSWGRFVAGTSGISSYNEQFF. The CDR3 DNA reads TGTGCCAGCAGTTGGGGACGTTTCGTCGCCGGGACTAGCGGGATTAGCTCCTACAATGAGCAGTTCTTC.

The gene calls are TRBV15 and TRBJ1-2; the match to TRBD1 covers 11 bases. Germline loops: CDR1 LNHNV, CDR2 YYDKDF (reference sequence). Losses at the gene ends were 2 bases for V and 7 bases for J; bases not matched to a gene: 9. This CDR3 has 16 amino acids. CDR3 bases: TGTGCCACCAGCAGATTTCGGACAGGGGGCTTCGTTGGCTACACCTTC. Translating it yields CATSRFRTGGFVGYTF.

This rearrangement joins TRBV4-2 to TRBJ1-1, with TRBD1 identical over 11 bases. Trimming at V came to 2 bases and at J to 4 bases, leaving 6 bases not matched to a gene. CDR3 length: 16 amino acids. CDR1 and CDR2 from the germline V gene are LGHNA and YNFKEQ. The CDR3 sequence is CASSQSPGTGGTEAFF. The CDR3 nucleotides read TGTGCCAGCAGCCAAAGCCCCGGGACAGGGGGCACTGAAGCTTTCTTT.

The rearrangement links TRBV10-3 to TRBJ2-1, with 8 bases fitting TRBD2. This CDR3 is built from 16 residues. V was clipped by 5 bases and J by 8 bases; unmatched bases: 14. Germline CDR1 and CDR2: ENHRY and SYGVKD. CDR3 sequence: CAISPGLSGSVDEQFF. The CDR3 region has the DNA TGTGCCATCAGTCCCGGCTTAAGCGGGAGTGTTGATGAGCAGTTCTTC.

V gene TRBV4-3 combines with J gene TRBJ2-1; TRBD2 agrees at 10 bases. Germline V gene lookup returns CDR1 LGHNA and CDR2 YSLEER. V was pared by 0 bases and J by 15 bases, with 14 bases of the junction left unmatched. This CDR3 has 16 residues. CDR3 sequence (DNA): TGCGCCAGCAGCCAAGAACTACTAGCGGGACCTTACCGACGGTTCTTC. Translation gives CASSQELLAGPYRRFF.

The chain joins TRBV12-3 or TRBV12-4 to TRBJ1-1, with TRBD1 as a possible D gene (6 bases). V lost 2 bases and J lost 5, with 9 bases in between. This CDR3 is built from 13 residues. The CDR3 DNA is TGTGCCAGCAGTTTAAAGGGGGGGACTGAAGCTTTCTTT. As protein: CASSLKGGTEAFF.

The rearrangement joins TRBV5-1 to TRBJ2-1, with D perhaps matching TRBD2 (6 bases). This CDR3 has 17 residues. Germline CDR1 is SGHRS and CDR2 is YFSETQ. V was cut by 0 bases and J by 0 bases, with 13 bases left in between. The CDR3 loop is CASSLGGLRLSYNEQFF. The CDR3 bases are TGCGCCAGCAGCTTGGGGGGACTCCGCCTCTCCTACAATGAGCAGTTCTTC.

The chain recombines TRBV7-6 with TRBJ2-1, with TRBD2 matching 11 bases. The CDR3 is 16 amino acids. J gave up 6 bases and V 6 bases, and 10 bases lay outside the gene matches. Germline CDR1 is SGHVS and CDR2 is FNYEAQ. The CDR3 nucleotides read TGTGCCAGCAGTTTGGAGCCTAGCGGGAGGATCAATGAGCAGTTCTTC. Residues: CASSLEPSGRINEQFF.

This sequence joins TRBV10-3 and TRBJ2-1; 10 bases are a match to TRBD2. Germline assignment: CDR1 ENHRY and CDR2 SYGVKD. The CDR3 is made up of 14 amino acids. Trimming cost V 10 bases and J 2 bases; bases outside gene matches: 5. CDR3 sequence: CASSSGGPYNEQFF. For the CDR3, the DNA is TGTGCCAGTTCTAGCGGGGGTCCCTACAATGAGCAGTTCTTC.

This chain joins TRBV7-9 and TRBJ2-1, with 14 positions matching TRBD2. Germline CDR1 and CDR2: SEHNR and FQNEAQ (reference sequence). With V trimmed by 5 bases and J by 10 bases, 4 bases remained unmatched. CDR3 length: 14 residues. CDR3 DNA sequence: TGTGCCAGCAGCCTGGGACTAGCGGGAGAAGAGCAGTTCTTC. Its protein product is CASSLGLAGEEQFF.

The V gene is TRBV6-5, the J gene TRBJ2-7; 11 bases match TRBD1. This CDR3 has 15 residues. V lost 4 bases, J lost 3 bases, and 5 bases stayed unmatched. Germline assignment: CDR1 MNHEY and CDR2 SVGAGI. CDR3 sequence (DNA): TGTGCCAGCAGTTCTCCGGGACAGGGGGACTACGAGCAGTACTTC. Its protein product is CASSSPGQGDYEQYF.

This CDR3 is CASSPGLAGSYNEQFF. The CDR3 DNA reads as TGTGCCAGCTCACCAGGACTAGCGGGTTCCTACAATGAGCAGTTCTTC. The V gene is TRBV18, the J gene TRBJ2-1; 11 bases agree with TRBD2. With V trimmed by 2 bases and J by 1 base, 1 base remained unmatched. CDR1 and CDR2 (germline): KGHSH, LQKENI. The CDR3 length is 16 residues.

The chain links TRBV6-6 to TRBJ1-1; possible D gene TRBD1, 5 bases. V was trimmed by 6 bases and J by 8 bases, leaving 13 bases between them. Germline values: CDR1 MNHNY, CDR2 SVGAGI (reference sequence). The CDR3 totals 12 residues. CDR3 loop: CASSPLDREAFF. The CDR3 bases are TGTGCCAGCAGCCCCCTCGACAGAGAAGCTTTCTTT.

The CDR3 DNA reads TGTGCCAGTAGTATAGTGGACACCACCCCTGGAGCTTTCTTT. It translates to CASSIVDTTPGAFF. V usage is TRBV19 and J usage is TRBJ1-1, with D perhaps matching TRBD1 (5 bases). Germline lookup yields CDR1 LNHDA and CDR2 SQIVND (reference sequence). V was trimmed by 1 base and J by 10 bases, leaving 16 bases between them. The CDR3 extends over 14 amino acids. The full variable domain, with the rest looked up from reference TRBV19 and TRBJ1-1, is DGGITQSPKYLFRKEGQNVTLSCEQNLNHDAMYWYRQDPGQGLRLIYYSQIVNDFQKGDIAEGYSVSREKKESFPLTVTSAQKNPTAFYLCASSIVDTTPGAFFGQGTRLTVV.

The gene calls are TRBV5-4 and TRBJ1-5; TRBD1 matches 9 bases. Trimming cost V 4 bases and J 5 bases; bases outside gene matches: 7. The CDR3 has 15 amino acids. Per the germline V gene, CDR1 is SGHNT and CDR2 is YYREEE (reference sequence). This CDR3 reads CASSGGTGRDQPQHF. CDR3 DNA: TGTGCCAGCAGCGGAGGGACAGGGCGCGATCAGCCCCAGCATTTT.

The V call is TRBV10-3, the J call TRBJ1-2, with no clear D. CDR3 length: 15 residues. V shed 3 bases and J shed 1 base, with 12 bases lying between them. Germline V gene data show CDR1 as ENHRY and CDR2 as SYGVKD. The CDR3 region is CAISDGVTINYGYTF. DNA of the CDR3: TGTGCCATCAGTGACGGGGTGACAATTAACTATGGCTACACCTTC.

The V call is TRBV7-9, the J call TRBJ2-5; 9 nucleotides align to TRBD1. This CDR3 has 15 residues. Trimming removed 5 bases from V and 4 bases from J; junction bases left unmatched: 8. Germline assignment: CDR1 SEHNR and CDR2 FQNEAQ (reference sequence). The CDR3 sequence is CASSKDRGKGETQYF. In nucleotides, the CDR3 is TGTGCCAGCAGCAAAGACAGGGGGAAAGGAGAGACCCAGTACTTC.

The chain carries TRBV15 and TRBJ2-5; 12 bases match TRBD2. CDR3 length: 16 residues. The junction had 4 bases not matched to a gene; V was cut back by 4 bases and J by 1 base. Germline CDR1 LNHNV, CDR2 YYDKDF (reference sequence). The CDR3 DNA sequence: TGTGCCACCAGCAACGGACTAGCGGGACCCCAAGAGACCCAGTACTTC. Protein product: CATSNGLAGPQETQYF.

V gene TRBV6-5 combines with J gene TRBJ2-1, with 11 bases identical to TRBD1. V lost 6 bases and J lost 8; bases outside the gene matches: 6. The CDR3 length is 14 residues. Per the germline V gene, CDR1 is MNHEY and CDR2 is SVGAGI. CDR3 nucleotide sequence: TGTGCCAGCAGAGCCCGGGACAGGGGGGATGAGCAGTTCTTC. It translates to CASRARDRGDEQFF.